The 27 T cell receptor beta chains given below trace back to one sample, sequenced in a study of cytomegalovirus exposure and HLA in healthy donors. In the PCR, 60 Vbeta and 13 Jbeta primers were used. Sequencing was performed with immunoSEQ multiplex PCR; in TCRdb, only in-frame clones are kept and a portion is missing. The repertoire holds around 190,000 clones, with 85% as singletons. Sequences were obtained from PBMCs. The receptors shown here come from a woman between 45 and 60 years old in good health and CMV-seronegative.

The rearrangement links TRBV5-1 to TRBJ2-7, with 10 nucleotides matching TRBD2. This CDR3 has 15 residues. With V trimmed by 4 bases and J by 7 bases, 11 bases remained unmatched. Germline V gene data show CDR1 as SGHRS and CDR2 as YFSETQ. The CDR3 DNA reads TGCGCCAGCAGCCCCGCCGGGACTAGCGTGTATGAGCAGTACTTC. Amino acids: CASSPAGTSVYEQYF.

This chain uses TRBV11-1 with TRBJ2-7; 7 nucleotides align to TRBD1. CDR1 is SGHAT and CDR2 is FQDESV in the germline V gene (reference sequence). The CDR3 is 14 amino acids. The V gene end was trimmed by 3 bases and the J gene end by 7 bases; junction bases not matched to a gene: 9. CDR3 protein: CASSFSTGSGEQYF. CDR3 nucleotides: TGTGCCAGCAGCTTCTCGACAGGGTCAGGGGAGCAGTACTTC.

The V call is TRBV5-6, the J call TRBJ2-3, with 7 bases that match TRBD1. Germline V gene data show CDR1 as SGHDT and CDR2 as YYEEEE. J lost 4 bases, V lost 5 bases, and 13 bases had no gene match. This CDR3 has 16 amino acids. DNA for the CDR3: TGTGCCAGCAGTGCTGGGACAGCAAGTGTTCCAGATACGCAGTATTTT. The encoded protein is CASSAGTASVPDTQYF.

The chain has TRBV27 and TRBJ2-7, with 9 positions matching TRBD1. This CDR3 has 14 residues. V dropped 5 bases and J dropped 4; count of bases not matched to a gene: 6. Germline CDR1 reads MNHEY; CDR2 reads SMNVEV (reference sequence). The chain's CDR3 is CASSQGTGIYEQYF. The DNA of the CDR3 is TGTGCCAGCAGTCAGGGGACAGGGATTTACGAGCAGTACTTC.

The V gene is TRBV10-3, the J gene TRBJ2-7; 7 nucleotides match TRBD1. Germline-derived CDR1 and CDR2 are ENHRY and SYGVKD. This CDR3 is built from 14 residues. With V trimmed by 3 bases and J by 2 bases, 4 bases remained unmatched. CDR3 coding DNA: TGTGCCATCAGTGACCGGACAGGAGCCTACGAGCAGTACTTC. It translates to CAISDRTGAYEQYF.

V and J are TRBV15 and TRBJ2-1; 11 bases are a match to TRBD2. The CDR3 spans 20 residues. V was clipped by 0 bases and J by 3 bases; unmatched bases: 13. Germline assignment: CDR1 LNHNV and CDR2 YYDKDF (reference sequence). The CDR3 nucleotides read TGTGCCACCAGCAGAGATATTGCGGGTACTAGCGGGAGAATCTACAATGAGCAGTTCTTC. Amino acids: CATSRDIAGTSGRIYNEQFF.

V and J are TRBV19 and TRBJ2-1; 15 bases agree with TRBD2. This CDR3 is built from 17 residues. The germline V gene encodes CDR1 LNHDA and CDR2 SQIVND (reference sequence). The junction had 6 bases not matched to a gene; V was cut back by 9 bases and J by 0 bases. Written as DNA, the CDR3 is TGTGCCAGCCCGGGACTAGCGGGAGGACTCTCCTACAATGAGCAGTTCTTC. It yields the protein CASPGLAGGLSYNEQFF. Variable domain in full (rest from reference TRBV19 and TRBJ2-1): DGGITQSPKYLFRKEGQNVTLSCEQNLNHDAMYWYRQDPGQGLRLIYYSQIVNDFQKGDIAEGYSVSREKKESFPLTVTSAQKNPTAFYLCASPGLAGGLSYNEQFFGPGTRLTVL.

CDR3 nucleotides: TGTGCCAGCTCAACAGGTTCTAGGGGAAGTGGAAACACCATATATTTT. Its translation is CASSTGSRGSGNTIYF. The rearrangement links TRBV18 to TRBJ1-3; the D gene is possibly TRBD1 (5 bases). This CDR3 spans 16 amino acids. V was clipped by 5 bases and J by 3 bases, with 17 bases between them. Germline V gene data show CDR1 as KGHSH and CDR2 as LQKENI.

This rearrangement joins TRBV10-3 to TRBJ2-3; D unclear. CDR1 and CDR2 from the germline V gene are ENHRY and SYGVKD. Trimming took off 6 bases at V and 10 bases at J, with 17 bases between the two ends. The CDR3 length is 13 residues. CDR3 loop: CAISGLESDAQYF. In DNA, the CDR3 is TGTGCCATCAGCGGTTTGGAGTCCGATGCGCAGTATTTT.

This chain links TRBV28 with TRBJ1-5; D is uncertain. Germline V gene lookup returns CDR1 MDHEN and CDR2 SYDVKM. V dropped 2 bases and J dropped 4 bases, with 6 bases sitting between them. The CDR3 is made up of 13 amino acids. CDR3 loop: CASSLTRNQPQHF. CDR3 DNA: TGTGCCAGCAGTTTAACTCGGAATCAGCCCCAGCATTTT. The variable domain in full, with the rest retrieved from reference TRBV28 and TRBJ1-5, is DVKVTQSSRYLVKRTGEKVFLECVQDMDHENMFWYRQDPGLGLRLIYFSYDVKMKEKGDIPEGYSVSREKKERFSLILESASTNQTSMYLCASSLTRNQPQHFGDGTRLSIL.

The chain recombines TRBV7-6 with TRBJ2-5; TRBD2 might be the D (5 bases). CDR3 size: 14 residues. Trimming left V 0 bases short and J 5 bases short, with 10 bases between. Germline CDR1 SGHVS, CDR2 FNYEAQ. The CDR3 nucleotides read TGTGCCAGCAGCTTAGCGGGAGTCGGGGAGACCCAGTACTTC. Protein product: CASSLAGVGETQYF.

CDR3 nucleotide sequence: TGTGCCAGCAGCTCCCGGGAGGCTAGCGGGAGAGACGAGCAGTACTTC. Residues: CASSSREASGRDEQYF. The V call is TRBV21-1, the J call TRBJ2-7; whether TRBD2, the table's D call, matches the DNA was not checked. TRBV21-1 corresponds to a pseudogene. The CDR3 has 16 amino acids.

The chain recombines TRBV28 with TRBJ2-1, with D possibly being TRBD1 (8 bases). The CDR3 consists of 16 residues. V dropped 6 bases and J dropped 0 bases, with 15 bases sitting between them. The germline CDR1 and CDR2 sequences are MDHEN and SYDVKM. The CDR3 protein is CASRRGGTGSYNEQFF. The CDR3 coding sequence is TGTGCCAGCAGGAGGGGAGGGACAGGCTCCTACAATGAGCAGTTCTTC.

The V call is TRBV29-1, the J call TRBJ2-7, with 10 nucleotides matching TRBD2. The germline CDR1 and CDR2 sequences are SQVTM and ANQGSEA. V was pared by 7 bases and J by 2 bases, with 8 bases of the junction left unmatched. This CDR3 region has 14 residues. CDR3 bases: TGCAGCGCCCAGGTTAGCGGGAGGCCCTACGAGCAGTACTTC. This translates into CSAQVSGRPYEQYF.

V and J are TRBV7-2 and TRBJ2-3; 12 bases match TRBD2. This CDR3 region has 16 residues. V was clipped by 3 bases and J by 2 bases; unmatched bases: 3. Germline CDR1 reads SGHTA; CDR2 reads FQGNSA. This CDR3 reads CASSLGLAGYTDTQYF. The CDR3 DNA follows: TGTGCCAGCAGCTTGGGACTAGCGGGTTACACAGATACGCAGTATTTT.

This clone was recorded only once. The CDR3 reads CASSRGTGGFDEQYF. As DNA, the CDR3 is TGTGCCAGCAGCCGTGGGACAGGGGGCTTTGATGAGCAGTACTTC. The chain recombines TRBV7-3 with TRBJ2-7; 12 bases are shared with TRBD1. CDR1 is SGHTA, CDR2 FQGTGA, per germline. CDR3 size: 15 residues. With V trimmed by 5 bases and J by 7 bases, 9 bases remained unmatched.

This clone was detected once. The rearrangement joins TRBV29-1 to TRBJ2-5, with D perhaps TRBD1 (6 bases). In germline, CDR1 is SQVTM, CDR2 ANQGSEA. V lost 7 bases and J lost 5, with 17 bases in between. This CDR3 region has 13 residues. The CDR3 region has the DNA TGCAGCGGCACAACAGGGTGGGGGGAGACCCAGTACTTC. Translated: CSGTTGWGETQYF.

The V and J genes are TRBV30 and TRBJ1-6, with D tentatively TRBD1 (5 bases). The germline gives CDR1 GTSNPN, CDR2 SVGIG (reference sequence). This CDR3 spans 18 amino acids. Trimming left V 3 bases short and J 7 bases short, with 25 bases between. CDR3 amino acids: CAWRPSGGSGRVNSPLHF. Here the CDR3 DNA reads TGTGCCTGGAGACCCTCCGGGGGAAGTGGCAGGGTCAATTCACCCCTCCACTTT.

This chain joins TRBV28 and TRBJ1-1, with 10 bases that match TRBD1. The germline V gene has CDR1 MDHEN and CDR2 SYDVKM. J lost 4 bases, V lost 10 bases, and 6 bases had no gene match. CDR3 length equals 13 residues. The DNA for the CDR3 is TGTGCCACCTCGGACAGGGGGGTCACTGAAGCTTTCTTT. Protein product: CATSDRGVTEAFF.

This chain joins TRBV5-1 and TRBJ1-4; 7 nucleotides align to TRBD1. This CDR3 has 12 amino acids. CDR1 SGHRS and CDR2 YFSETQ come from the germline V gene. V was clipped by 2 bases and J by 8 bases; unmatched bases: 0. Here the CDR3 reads CASSLQGEKLFF. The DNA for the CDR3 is TGCGCCAGCAGCTTACAGGGGGAAAAACTGTTTTTT.

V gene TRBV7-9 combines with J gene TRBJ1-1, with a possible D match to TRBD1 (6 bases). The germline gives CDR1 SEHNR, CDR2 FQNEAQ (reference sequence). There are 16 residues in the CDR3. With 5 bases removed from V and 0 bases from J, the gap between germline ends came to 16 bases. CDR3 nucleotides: TGTGCCAGCAGCCCCGCCGGGACAAGCATGAACACTGAAGCTTTCTTT. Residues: CASSPAGTSMNTEAFF.

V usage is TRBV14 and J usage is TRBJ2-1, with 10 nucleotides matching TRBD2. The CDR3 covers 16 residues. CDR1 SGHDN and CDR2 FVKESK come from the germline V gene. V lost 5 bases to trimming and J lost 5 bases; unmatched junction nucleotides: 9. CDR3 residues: CASSEPWTSGHNEQFF. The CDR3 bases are TGTGCCAGCAGCGAACCTTGGACTAGCGGACACAATGAGCAGTTCTTC.

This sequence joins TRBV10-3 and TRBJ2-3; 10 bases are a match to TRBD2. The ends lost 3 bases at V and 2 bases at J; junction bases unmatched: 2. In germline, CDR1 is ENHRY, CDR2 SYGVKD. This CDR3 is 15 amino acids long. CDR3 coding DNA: TGTGCCATCAGTGAAAGCGGGAGGGTCACAGATACGCAGTATTTT. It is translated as CAISESGRVTDTQYF.

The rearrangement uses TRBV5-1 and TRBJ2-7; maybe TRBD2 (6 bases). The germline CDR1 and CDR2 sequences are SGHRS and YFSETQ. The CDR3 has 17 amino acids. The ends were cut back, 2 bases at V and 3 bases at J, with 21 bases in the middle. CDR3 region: CASSLIVRGRGGYEQYF. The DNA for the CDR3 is TGCGCCAGCAGCTTAATAGTCCGGGGAAGGGGAGGCTACGAGCAGTACTTC.

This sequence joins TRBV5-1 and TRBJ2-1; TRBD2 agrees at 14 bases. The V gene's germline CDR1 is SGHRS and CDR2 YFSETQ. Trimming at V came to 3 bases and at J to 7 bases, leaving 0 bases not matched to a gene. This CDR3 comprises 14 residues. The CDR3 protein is CASSWTSGRNEQFF. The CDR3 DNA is TGCGCCAGCAGCTGGACTAGCGGGAGGAATGAGCAGTTCTTC. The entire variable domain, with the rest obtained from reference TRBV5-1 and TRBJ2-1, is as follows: KAGVTQTPRYLIKTRGQQVTLSCSPISGHRSVSWYQQTPGQGLQFLFEYFSETQRNKGNFPGRFSGRQFSNSRSEMNVSTLELGDSALYLCASSWTSGRNEQFFGPGTRLTVL.

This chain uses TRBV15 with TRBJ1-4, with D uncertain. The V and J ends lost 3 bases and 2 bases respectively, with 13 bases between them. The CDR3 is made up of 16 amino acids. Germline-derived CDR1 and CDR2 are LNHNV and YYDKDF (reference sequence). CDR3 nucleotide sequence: TGTGCCACCAGCAGGCCCTTTAGTGTCACTAATGAAAAACTGTTTTTT. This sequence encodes CATSRPFSVTNEKLFF.

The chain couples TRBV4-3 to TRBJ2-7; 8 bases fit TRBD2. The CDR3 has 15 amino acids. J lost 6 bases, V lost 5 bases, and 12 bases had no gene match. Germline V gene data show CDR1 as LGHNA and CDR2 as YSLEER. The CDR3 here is CASSEQPGGPIEQYF. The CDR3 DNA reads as TGCGCCAGCAGCGAACAGCCGGGAGGGCCTATCGAGCAGTACTTC.